This T cell receptor (beta chain) was recovered during a study of vaccination and CD4 T cells after COVID-19 (dated by TCRdb to between 2021 and 2022). Background on the whole study: Convalescent patients had a positive SARS-CoV-2 result on nasal swab PCR, and of these patients, some ten had mild disease and one had severe disease. Control cultures received a CEFX viral epitope pool as the positive control, an HIV-1 Nef peptide pool as the negative control, or no peptide. Post-COVID blood samples were collected from convalescent patients a median of around 100 days after diagnosis, with a range of about 30 to 161 days. Overlapping spike peptide pools from SARS-CoV-2 and from the common cold coronaviruses HCoV-NL63, HCoV-OC43 and HCoV-229E were used as culture stimuli. Participants got two doses of the Pfizer-BioNTech BNT162b2 vaccine (n=8) or two doses of the Moderna mRNA-1273 vaccine (n=2). The convalescent cohort included six males and four females, with two Hispanic individuals, seven Caucasians, two Asians and one multiracial person. Post-vaccine blood samples were taken a median of around 70 days after the second vaccine dose, with a range of roughly 14 to 250 days. The spike-specific CD4+ TCR repertoire was compared before and after mRNA vaccination in over nine COVID-19 convalescent patients and a few infection-naive healthy vaccine recipients.

Libraries were made using PCR. TCR sequencing of DNA from cultured CD4+ T cells used the Oncomine TCR Beta short-read assay at the Johns Hopkins FTIC core. The QIAamp micro DNA kit was used to extract genomic DNA from the cultured CD4+ T cells. Oncomine TCR Beta libraries from cultured CD4+ T cells were pooled with unique dual indexes and sequenced on an Illumina iSeq 100. Turning to the authors' computational methods: Non-productive sequences were removed, and CDR3s that did not start with C, did not end with F or W, or were shorter than 7 amino acids were discarded. The MANAFEST web application was used to identify antigen-specific clonotypes by comparing peptide-stimulated wells against reference wells and other culture wells. For a clone to be called positive, the clone needed an FDR below 0.05, an odds ratio above 5, and a productive frequency above 0.1% in at least two of three replicate wells. Clonotypes that were significantly expanded in both SARS-CoV-2 spike wells and at least one common cold coronavirus spike condition were defined as cross-reactive. Using R version 3.6.1, CDR3 homology was evaluated through Levenshtein distances (stringdist) along with unrooted phylogenetic trees (ape). Starting from the raw public reads, TCRdb applied fastp trimming at Q25, assembled clones with MiXCR and retained in-frame beta chains. A single entry per CDR3 protein holds the most common genes and DNA from its merged rows. The V and J calls were determined by TCRdb, not by the authors. For this sample there are almost 20,000 distinct CDR3 sequences; about 50% appear just once. About 8.9% of the sample is taken by the ten largest.

What the authors observed across the whole study: Among the post-vaccine SARS-CoV-2-reactive clones in convalescent patients, a median 86.3% showed up only after vaccination, which suggests vaccine-specific priming. The median number of SARS-CoV-2-reactive clonotypes rose from under 25 after infection to some 40 after vaccination, but the change was not significant. The study included relatively few convalescent patients and did not analyze early timepoints after natural infection. In convalescent patients, nearly all vaccine-specific clones (304 of 307) were found to be mono-reactive for SARS-CoV-2 spike rather than cross-reactive with common cold coronaviruses.

Reading the label with the study, this specimen's treatment or condition is: roughly 11-day PBMC culture with coronavirus spike peptide pools or control peptides (ViraFEST assay). The ViraFEST assay was used in the study, in which antigen-specific T cells were expanded with peptide pools and expanded clonotypes were subsequently identified by TCR sequencing. The convalescent patients' positive SARS-CoV-2 PCR tests were from March to December 2020, which was before the Alpha, Beta and Delta variants emerged in the United States. Each well held some 2 million PBMCs cultured in IMDM containing approximately 5% human AB serum and around 10 IU/ml IL-2, with 10 ug/ml peptide pools added. Half of the culture medium was replaced with fresh IL-2-containing medium on days 3 and 7. After about 11 days of culture, CD4+ T cells were isolated by negative selection using the EasySep CD4+ T cell isolation kit. Ficoll-Paque Plus gradient centrifugation was used to isolate PBMCs from whole blood, and the isolated PBMCs were then either used fresh or cryopreserved at -140C. In general, triplicate wells were set up for every culture condition.

The CDR3 runs 18 residues from the cysteine to the phenylalanine. Just the 54-base CDR3 DNA is kept, in frame starting at base 1. CDR1 is given as LNHDA and CDR2 as SQIVND, both from the germline V gene (reference sequence). Compared with germline, V lacks 5 bases and J lacks 6 bases; bases without a gene match: 21. About this clonotype itself: The clone's antigen remains unknown. No much larger clone is present one base from it, and per-base qualities are unavailable.

This clonotype originated in a human donor who had recovered from COVID-19. The source material was CD4+ T cells from blood, cultured in vitro. This sequence uses TRBV19 and TRBJ1-2; the junction holds 7 bases that match TRBD1. Read as DNA, the sequence is TGTGCCAGTAGTGGACGCCTCGGTTTGGCACAGGGGTCTAATGGCTACACCTTC. Its protein reads: CASSGRLGLAQGSNGYTF.